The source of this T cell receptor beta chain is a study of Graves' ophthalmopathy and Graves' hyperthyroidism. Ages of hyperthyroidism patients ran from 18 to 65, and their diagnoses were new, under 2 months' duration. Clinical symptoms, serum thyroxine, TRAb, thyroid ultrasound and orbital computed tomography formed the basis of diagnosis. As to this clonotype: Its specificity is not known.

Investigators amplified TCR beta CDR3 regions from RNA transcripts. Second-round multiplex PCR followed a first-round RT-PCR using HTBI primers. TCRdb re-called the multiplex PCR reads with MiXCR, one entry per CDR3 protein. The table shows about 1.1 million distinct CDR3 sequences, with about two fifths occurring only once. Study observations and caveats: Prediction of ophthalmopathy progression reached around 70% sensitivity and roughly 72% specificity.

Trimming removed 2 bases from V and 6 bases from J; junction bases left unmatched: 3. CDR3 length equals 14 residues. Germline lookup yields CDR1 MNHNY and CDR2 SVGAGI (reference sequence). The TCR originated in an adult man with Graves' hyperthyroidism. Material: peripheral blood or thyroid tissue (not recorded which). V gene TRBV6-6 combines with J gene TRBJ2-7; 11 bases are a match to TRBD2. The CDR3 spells CASSYLAGGAEQYF. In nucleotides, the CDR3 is TGTGCCAGCAGTTACCTAGCGGGAGGAGCCGAGCAGTACTTC.